This T cell receptor (beta chain) originates from a study of technical replicates of blood from a few donors. Using immunoSEQ multiplex PCR, the repertoire was profiled, and TCRdb retains in-frame clones only, with some absent. The sample comprises 44,000 or so clones, around 90% of which are singletons, and roughly 3.9% rests with the top ten. The CDR3 contains 11 residues. Trimming cost V 2 bases and J 8 bases, with 6 bases left between them. CDR1 and CDR2 from the germline V gene are MNHEY and SVGAGI. Sample: PBMCs. V is TRBV6-5 and J is TRBJ1-2; no definite D call. The TCR sequence derives from a human donor in good health. Some clones in this sample may be carry-over from other donors' samples. Here the CDR3 reads CASSYPGGYTF. The CDR3 bases are TGTGCCAGCAGTTACCCGGGAGGCTACACCTTC.